Below, 11 T cell receptor beta chains from the same sample are listed, as sequenced in a study of blood T cell repertoires in COVID-19. Clones were sequenced by immunoSEQ multiplex PCR, and TCRdb holds only the in-frame ones, with some missing. This sample has around 330,000 clones; about 87% occur once, and the top ten carry around 10%. Sequencing used PBMCs or T cells enriched from blood (not recorded which). These receptors originate from a woman between 18 and 29 years old who had recovered from COVID-19.

The rearrangement links TRBV28 to TRBJ2-4, with D tentatively TRBD2 (5 bases). The CDR3 consists of 13 residues. Trimming left V 3 bases short and J 9 bases short, with 12 bases between. Per germline, CDR1 MDHEN and CDR2 SYDVKM. CDR3 sequence: CASSFGDLIIQYF. The CDR3 bases are TGTGCCAGCAGTTTCGGGGATTTGATCATTCAGTACTTC. The full variable domain, with the rest looked up from reference TRBV28 and TRBJ2-4, is DVKVTQSSRYLVKRTGEKVFLECVQDMDHENMFWYRQDPGLGLRLIYFSYDVKMKEKGDIPEGYSVSREKKERFSLILESASTNQTSMYLCASSFGDLIIQYFGAGTRLSVL.

The CDR3 region has the DNA TGTGCCGCGGGGGACAGGGTTAACACCATATATTTT. Translated, it gives CAAGDRVNTIYF. The rearrangement joins TRBV6-5 to TRBJ1-3; 9 nucleotides align to TRBD1. The CDR3 is 12 amino acids. Looked up from germline, CDR1 is MNHEY and CDR2 is SVGAGI. With 11 bases clipped from V and 7 bases from J, the junction kept 6 bases outside the gene matches.

V and J are TRBV6-4 and TRBJ1-5, with 7 nucleotides matching TRBD1. V lost 3 bases to trimming and J lost 0 bases; unmatched junction nucleotides: 8. In germline, CDR1 is MRHNA, CDR2 SNTAGT. The CDR3 consists of 17 residues. CDR3 amino acids: CASSEQTGTYSNQPQHF. CDR3 sequence (DNA): TGTGCCAGCAGTGAGCAGACAGGGACGTATAGCAATCAGCCCCAGCATTTT.

The rearrangement uses TRBV5-1 and TRBJ2-3, with TRBD1 matching over 8 bases. CDR1 is SGHRS and CDR2 is YFSETQ in the germline V gene. The V gene end was trimmed by 4 bases and the J gene end by 4 bases; junction bases not matched to a gene: 5. There are 14 residues in the CDR3. The CDR3 is CASSRTGLADTQYF. CDR3 coding DNA: TGCGCCAGCAGCCGGACAGGGCTTGCAGATACGCAGTATTTT.

V is TRBV10-3 and J is TRBJ2-5; 7 bases map to TRBD1. CDR3 length equals 13 residues. Trimming cost V 4 bases and J 4 bases; bases outside gene matches: 3. Germline V gene data show CDR1 as ENHRY and CDR2 as SYGVKD. The CDR3 loop reads CAISVTGVETQYF. For the CDR3, the DNA is TGTGCCATCAGTGTTACAGGGGTAGAGACCCAGTACTTC.

V gene TRBV5-4 combines with J gene TRBJ1-5, with 7 bases aligning to TRBD1. The CDR3 consists of 15 residues. The germline V gene has CDR1 SGHNT and CDR2 YYREEE (reference sequence). V lost 4 bases to trimming and J lost 0 bases; unmatched junction nucleotides: 4. DNA of the CDR3: TGTGCCAGCAGCCGAGGGACAGATAGCAATCAGCCCCAGCATTTT. This sequence encodes CASSRGTDSNQPQHF.

The CDR3 nucleotides are TGTGCCAGCAGCCAACCCCAAGCGGGGGGGCCTAGCGAGCAGTACTTC. Amino acids: CASSQPQAGGPSEQYF. The J gene is TRBJ2-7, the V gene TRBV3-1 (or the pseudogene TRBV3-2); 10 bases agree with TRBD2. The CDR3 has 16 amino acids. J was trimmed by 6 bases and V by 2 bases; bases with no gene match: 10. Looked up from germline, CDR1 is LGHDT and CDR2 is YNNKEL (reference sequence).

This chain uses TRBV11-3 with TRBJ2-5; D is possibly TRBD2 (5 bases). V shed 9 bases and J shed 5 bases, with 10 bases lying between them. Germline lookup yields CDR1 SGHNT and CDR2 YENEEA. The CDR3 has 11 amino acids. The CDR3 region is CARTRGETQYF. In DNA, the CDR3 is TGTGCCAGGACTCGAGGGGAGACCCAGTACTTC.

The chain employs TRBV20-1 and TRBJ1-3; D remains ambiguous. V was pared by 3 bases and J by 0 bases, with 6 bases between. This CDR3 is built from 13 residues. Germline assignment: CDR1 DFQATT and CDR2 SNEGSKA (reference sequence). DNA for the CDR3: TGCAGTGCTAGTCGGGGCTCTGGAAACACCATATATTTT. It specifies CSASRGSGNTIYF.

The chain joins TRBV5-8 to TRBJ2-7; 10 positions agree with TRBD2. From germline, CDR1 is SGHTS and CDR2 YDEGEE. This CDR3 comprises 17 residues. The V gene end was trimmed by 3 bases and the J gene end by 2 bases; junction bases not matched to a gene: 11. The CDR3 loop reads CASSWNELAGVPYEQYF. CDR3 bases: TGTGCCAGCAGCTGGAACGAGCTAGCGGGAGTCCCCTACGAGCAGTACTTC.

The chain is built from TRBV29-1 and TRBJ1-4, with D perhaps TRBD1 (6 bases). The germline V and J ends were trimmed by 0 bases and 4 bases, with 12 bases remaining between them. The CDR3 totals 15 residues. CDR1 is SQVTM, CDR2 ANQGSEA, per germline. The CDR3 nucleotides read TGCAGCGTTGAAGAGGACAGCATCCTTAATGAAAAACTGTTTTTT. Its translation: CSVEEDSILNEKLFF.